Listed below are T cell receptor beta chains from one sample, sequenced in a study of regulatory T cells in long-lasting Graves disease. TCRdb processed the multiplex PCR reads anew with MiXCR; each CDR3 protein has one entry. The table lists 400,000 to 450,000 distinct CDR3 sequences, more than 13% of them singletons. This sample was also put to use in a study of T cells in Graves' hyperthyroidism and ophthalmopathy.

The starting material was peripheral blood mononuclear cells (PBMCs), obtained at new diagnosis, from a patient treated with antithyroid drugs. These receptors originate from a woman in her 30s with Graves disease. The CDR3 runs from the conserved cysteine through the conserved F or W. The D gene is left open where the match is weak. Part of the rows lack a size; the others show once, few, many or a class for expanded clones.

V gene: TRBV27; clone size: .; J gene: TRBJ2-2; D gene: TRBD1; CDR3 protein: CASMRGRTGELFF; CDR3 DNA: TGTGCCAGCATGAGGGGGCGAACCGGGGAGCTGTTTTTT
V gene: TRBV6-2/TRBV6-3; clone size: many; J gene: TRBJ2-4; D gene: TRBD2; CDR3 protein: CASDDEREWRNIQYF; CDR3 DNA: TGTGCCTCGGATGACGAGCGGGAGTGGAGAAACATTCAGTACTTC
V gene: TRBV4-1; clone size: .; J gene: TRBJ2-7; D gene: TRBD1; CDR3 protein: CASSQDGGTGLLYEQYF; CDR3 DNA: TGCGCCAGCAGCCAAGATGGAGGGACAGGGTTACTCTACGAGCAGTACTTC
V gene: TRBV28; clone size: many; J gene: TRBJ2-1; D gene: TRBD2; CDR3 protein: CASSSGTSESIEQFF; CDR3 DNA: TGTGCCAGCAGTTCCGGGACTAGCGAGAGTATTGAGCAGTTCTTC
V gene: TRBV30; clone size: many; J gene: TRBJ1-2; D gene: .; CDR3 protein: CAWSGVRGPTYGYTF; CDR3 DNA: TGTGCCTGGAGTGGTGTCAGGGGACCTACTTATGGCTACACCTTC
V gene: TRBV14; clone size: many; J gene: TRBJ2-1; D gene: .; CDR3 protein: CASSRLHSGSDEQFF; CDR3 DNA: TGTGCCAGCAGCCGCCTTCATTCGGGAAGTGATGAGCAGTTCTTC
V gene: TRBV24-1; clone size: few; J gene: TRBJ2-2; D gene: .; CDR3 protein: CATRPTPNTGELFF; CDR3 DNA: TGTGCCACCAGACCTACACCGAACACCGGGGAGCTGTTTTTT
V gene: TRBV28; clone size: many; J gene: TRBJ2-6; D gene: .; CDR3 protein: CASSPYAGGAGANVLTF; CDR3 DNA: TGTGCCAGCAGTCCCTACGCTGGGGGAGCAGGGGCCAACGTCCTGACTTTC
V gene: TRBV12-3/TRBV12-4; clone size: .; J gene: TRBJ1-5; D gene: .; CDR3 protein: CASSLKGMGGNQPQHF; CDR3 DNA: TGTGCCAGCAGTTTAAAAGGGATGGGGGGCAATCAGCCCCAGCATTTT
V gene: TRBV12-3/TRBV12-4; clone size: many; J gene: TRBJ2-7; D gene: TRBD2; CDR3 protein: CASRTGTTTYEQYF; CDR3 DNA: TGTGCCAGCCGCACCGGGACTACCACCTACGAGCAGTACTTC
V gene: TRBV6-2/TRBV6-3; clone size: many; J gene: TRBJ1-5; D gene: .; CDR3 protein: CASSYSRAVLGQPQHF; CDR3 DNA: TGTGCCAGCAGTTACTCGAGGGCAGTTCTGGGTCAGCCCCAGCATTTT
V gene: TRBV7-9; clone size: many; J gene: TRBJ1-1; D gene: TRBD1; CDR3 protein: CASSLTTGANTEAFF; CDR3 DNA: TGTGCCAGCAGCTTAACGACAGGGGCAAACACTGAAGCTTTCTTT
V gene: TRBV28; clone size: .; J gene: TRBJ1-5; D gene: .; CDR3 protein: CASSLESGYSNQPQHF; CDR3 DNA: TGTGCCAGCAGTTTAGAGTCCGGTTATAGCAATCAGCCCCAGCATTTT
V gene: TRBV3-1; clone size: many; J gene: TRBJ2-1; D gene: TRBD1; CDR3 protein: CASSQDVTGLREQFF; CDR3 DNA: TGTGCCAGCAGCCAAGATGTGACAGGGTTGAGGGAGCAGTTCTTC
V gene: TRBV6-5; clone size: .; J gene: TRBJ2-1; D gene: TRBD1; CDR3 protein: CASSYSAGGANEQFF; CDR3 DNA: TGTGCCAGCAGTTACTCGGCAGGGGGCGCGAATGAGCAGTTCTTC
V gene: TRBV3-1; clone size: .; J gene: TRBJ2-6; D gene: TRBD1; CDR3 protein: CASSLGTGAPSGANVLTF; CDR3 DNA: TGTGCCAGCAGCCTGGGGACAGGGGCGCCCTCTGGGGCCAACGTCCTGACTTTC
V gene: TRBV2; clone size: few; J gene: TRBJ2-2; D gene: .; CDR3 protein: CASKGSGSSAGELFF; CDR3 DNA: TGTGCCAGCAAAGGCTCGGGATCGAGTGCCGGGGAGCTGTTTTTT
V gene: TRBV20-1; clone size: .; J gene: TRBJ2-1; D gene: TRBD2; CDR3 protein: CSARGRGGLHSYNEQFF; CDR3 DNA: TGCAGTGCTAGGGGGAGGGGAGGACTACACTCCTACAATGAGCAGTTCTTC
V gene: TRBV27; clone size: many; J gene: TRBJ2-7; D gene: .; CDR3 protein: CAIGSGRSYEQYF; CDR3 DNA: TGTGCCATTGGAAGCGGGCGCTCCTACGAGCAGTACTTC
V gene: TRBV24-1; clone size: .; J gene: TRBJ1-5; D gene: .; CDR3 protein: CATSAPGGNQPQHF; CDR3 DNA: TGTGCCACCAGTGCGCCCGGGGGCAATCAGCCCCAGCATTTT
V gene: TRBV30; clone size: many; J gene: TRBJ1-5; D gene: .; CDR3 protein: CAWSVGDQPQHF; CDR3 DNA: TGTGCCTGGAGTGTGGGGGATCAGCCCCAGCATTTT
V gene: TRBV29-1; clone size: .; J gene: TRBJ2-3; D gene: .; CDR3 protein: CSIHLLNQFPDTQYF; CDR3 DNA: TGCAGCATCCACCTACTAAACCAATTTCCCGATACGCAGTATTTT
V gene: TRBV20-1; clone size: many; J gene: TRBJ2-3; D gene: TRBD2; CDR3 protein: CSARARGLAGLDTQYF; CDR3 DNA: TGCAGTGCTAGAGCCCGGGGACTAGCTGGATTGGATACGCAGTATTTT
V gene: TRBV15; clone size: .; J gene: TRBJ2-7; D gene: TRBD2; CDR3 protein: CATSRLAGEYNEQYF; CDR3 DNA: TGTGCCACCAGCAGGCTAGCGGGAGAGTACAATGAGCAGTACTTC
V gene: TRBV2; clone size: many; J gene: TRBJ2-7; D gene: TRBD1; CDR3 protein: CAQTGTGGYEQYF; CDR3 DNA: TGTGCCCAAACCGGGACAGGGGGCTACGAGCAGTACTTC
V gene: TRBV20-1; clone size: many; J gene: TRBJ2-2; D gene: .; CDR3 protein: CSALSPYRRETGELFF; CDR3 DNA: TGCAGTGCGCTTTCGCCCTACAGAAGGGAAACCGGGGAGCTGTTTTTT
V gene: TRBV15; clone size: many; J gene: TRBJ2-3; D gene: TRBD1; CDR3 protein: CATSSRTGRTDTQYF; CDR3 DNA: TGTGCCACCAGCAGTCGGACAGGCCGCACAGATACGCAGTATTTT
V gene: TRBV2; clone size: many; J gene: TRBJ1-2; D gene: .; CDR3 protein: CASSAGIGYGYTF; CDR3 DNA: TGTGCCAGCAGTGCGGGGATCGGCTATGGCTACACCTTC
V gene: TRBV7-9; clone size: many; J gene: TRBJ2-7; D gene: TRBD1; CDR3 protein: CASSTRDRAHEQYF; CDR3 DNA: TGTGCCAGCAGCACCCGGGACAGGGCACACGAGCAGTACTTC
V gene: TRBV6-2/TRBV6-3; clone size: .; J gene: TRBJ2-3; D gene: .; CDR3 protein: CASRLSGSEGDTQYF; CDR3 DNA: TGTGCCAGCAGACTCTCAGGGTCGGAGGGAGATACGCAGTATTTT
V gene: TRBV30; clone size: many; J gene: TRBJ2-5; D gene: .; CDR3 protein: CAWAKEQKETQYF; CDR3 DNA: TGTGCCTGGGCGAAAGAACAGAAAGAGACCCAGTACTTC
V gene: TRBV28; clone size: few; J gene: TRBJ2-7; D gene: .; CDR3 protein: CASTLGRTTYEQYF; CDR3 DNA: TGTGCCAGCACCCTGGGGCGGACTACCTACGAGCAGTACTTC